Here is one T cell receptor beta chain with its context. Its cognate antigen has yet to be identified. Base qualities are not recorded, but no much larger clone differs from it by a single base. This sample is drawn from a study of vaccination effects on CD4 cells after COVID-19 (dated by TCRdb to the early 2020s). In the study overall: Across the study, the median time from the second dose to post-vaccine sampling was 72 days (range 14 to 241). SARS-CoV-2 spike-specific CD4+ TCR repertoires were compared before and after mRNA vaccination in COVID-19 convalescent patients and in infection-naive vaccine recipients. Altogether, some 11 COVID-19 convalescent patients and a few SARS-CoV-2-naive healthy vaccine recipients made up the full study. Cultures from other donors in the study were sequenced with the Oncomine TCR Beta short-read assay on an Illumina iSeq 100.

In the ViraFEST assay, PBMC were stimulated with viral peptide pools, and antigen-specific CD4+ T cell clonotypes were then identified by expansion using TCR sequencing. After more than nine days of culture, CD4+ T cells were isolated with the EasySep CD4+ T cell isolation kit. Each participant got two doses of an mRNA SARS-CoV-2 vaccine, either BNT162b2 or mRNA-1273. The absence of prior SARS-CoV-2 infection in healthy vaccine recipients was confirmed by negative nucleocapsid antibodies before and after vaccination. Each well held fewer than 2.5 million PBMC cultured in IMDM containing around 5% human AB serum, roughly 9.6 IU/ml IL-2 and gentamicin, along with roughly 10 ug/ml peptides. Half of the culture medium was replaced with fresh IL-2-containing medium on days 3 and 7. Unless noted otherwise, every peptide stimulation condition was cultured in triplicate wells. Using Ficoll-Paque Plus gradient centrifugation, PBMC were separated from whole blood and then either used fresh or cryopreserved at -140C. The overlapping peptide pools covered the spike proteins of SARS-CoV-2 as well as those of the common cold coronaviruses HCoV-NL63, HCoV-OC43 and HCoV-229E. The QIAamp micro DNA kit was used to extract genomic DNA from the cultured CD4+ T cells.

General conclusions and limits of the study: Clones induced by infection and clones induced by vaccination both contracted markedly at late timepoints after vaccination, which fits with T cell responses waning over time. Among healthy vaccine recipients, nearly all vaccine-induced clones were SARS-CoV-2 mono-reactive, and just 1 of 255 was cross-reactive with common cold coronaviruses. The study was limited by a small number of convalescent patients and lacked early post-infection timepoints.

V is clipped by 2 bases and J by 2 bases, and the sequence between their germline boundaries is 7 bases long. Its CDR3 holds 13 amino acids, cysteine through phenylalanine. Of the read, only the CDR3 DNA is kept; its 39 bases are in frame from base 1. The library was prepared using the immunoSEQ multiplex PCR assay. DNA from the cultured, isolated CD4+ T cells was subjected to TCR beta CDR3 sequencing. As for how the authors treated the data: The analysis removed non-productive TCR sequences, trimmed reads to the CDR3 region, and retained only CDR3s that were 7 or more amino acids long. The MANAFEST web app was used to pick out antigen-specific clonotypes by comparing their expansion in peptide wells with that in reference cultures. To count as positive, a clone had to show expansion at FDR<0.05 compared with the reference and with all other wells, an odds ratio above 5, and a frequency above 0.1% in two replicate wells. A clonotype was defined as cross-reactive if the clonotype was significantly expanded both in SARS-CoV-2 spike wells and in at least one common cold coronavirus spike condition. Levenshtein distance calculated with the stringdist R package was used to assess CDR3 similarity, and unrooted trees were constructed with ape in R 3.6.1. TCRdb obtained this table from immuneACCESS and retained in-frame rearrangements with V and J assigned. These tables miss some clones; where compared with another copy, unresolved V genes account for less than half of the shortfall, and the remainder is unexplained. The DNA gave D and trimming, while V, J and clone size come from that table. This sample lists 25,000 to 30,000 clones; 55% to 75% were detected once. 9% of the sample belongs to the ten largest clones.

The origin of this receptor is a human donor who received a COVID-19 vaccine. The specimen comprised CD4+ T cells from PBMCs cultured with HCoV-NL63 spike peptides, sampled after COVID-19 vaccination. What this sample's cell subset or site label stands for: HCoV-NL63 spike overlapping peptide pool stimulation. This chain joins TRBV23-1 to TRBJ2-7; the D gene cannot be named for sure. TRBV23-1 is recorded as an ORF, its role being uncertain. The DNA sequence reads TGCGCCAGCAGTCAACGAAAGACCTACGAGCAGTACTTC. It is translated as CASSQRKTYEQYF.